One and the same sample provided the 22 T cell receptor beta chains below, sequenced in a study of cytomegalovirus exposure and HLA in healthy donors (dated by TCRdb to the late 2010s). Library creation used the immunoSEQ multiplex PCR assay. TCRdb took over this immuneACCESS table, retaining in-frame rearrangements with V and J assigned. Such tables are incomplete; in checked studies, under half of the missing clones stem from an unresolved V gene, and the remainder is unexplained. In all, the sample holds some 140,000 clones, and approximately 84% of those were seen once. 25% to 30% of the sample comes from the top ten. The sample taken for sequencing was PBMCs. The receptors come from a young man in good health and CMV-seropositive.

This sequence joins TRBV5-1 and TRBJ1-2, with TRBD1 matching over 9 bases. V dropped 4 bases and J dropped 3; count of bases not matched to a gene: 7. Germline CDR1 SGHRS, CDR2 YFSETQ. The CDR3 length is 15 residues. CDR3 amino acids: CASSPATGGDYGYTF. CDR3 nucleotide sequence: TGCGCCAGCAGCCCCGCGACAGGGGGGGACTATGGCTACACCTTC.

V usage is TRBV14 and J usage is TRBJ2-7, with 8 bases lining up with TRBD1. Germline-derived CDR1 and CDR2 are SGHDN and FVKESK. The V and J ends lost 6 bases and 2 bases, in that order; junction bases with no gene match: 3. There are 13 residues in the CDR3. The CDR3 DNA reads TGTGCCAGCAGGCGGACAGGGACCTACGAGCAGTACTTC. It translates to CASRRTGTYEQYF.

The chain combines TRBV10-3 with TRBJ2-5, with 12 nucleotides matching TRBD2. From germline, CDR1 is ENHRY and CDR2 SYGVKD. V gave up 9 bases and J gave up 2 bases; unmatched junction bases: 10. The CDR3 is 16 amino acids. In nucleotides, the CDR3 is TGTGCCATAGGGCCCGGACTAGCGGGGACTCAAGAGACCCAGTACTTC. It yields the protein CAIGPGLAGTQETQYF.

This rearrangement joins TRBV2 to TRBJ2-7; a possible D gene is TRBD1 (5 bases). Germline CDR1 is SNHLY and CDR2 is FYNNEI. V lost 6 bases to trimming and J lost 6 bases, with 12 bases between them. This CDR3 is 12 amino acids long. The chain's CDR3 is CASRARRGEQYF. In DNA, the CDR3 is TGTGCCAGCAGGGCTCGAAGGGGCGAGCAGTACTTC. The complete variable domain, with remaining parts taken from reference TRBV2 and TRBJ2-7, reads EPEVTQTPSHQVTQMGQEVILRCVPISNHLYFYWYRQILGQKVEFLVSFYNNEISEKSEIFDDQFSVERPDGSNFTLKIRSTKLEDSAMYFCASRARRGEQYFGPGTRLTVT.

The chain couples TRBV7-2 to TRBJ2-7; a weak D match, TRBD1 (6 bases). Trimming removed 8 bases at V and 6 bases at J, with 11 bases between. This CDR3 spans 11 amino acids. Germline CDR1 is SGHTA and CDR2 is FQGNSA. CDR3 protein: CASGTGREQYF. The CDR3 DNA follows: TGTGCCAGCGGAACAGGGCGCGAGCAGTACTTC.

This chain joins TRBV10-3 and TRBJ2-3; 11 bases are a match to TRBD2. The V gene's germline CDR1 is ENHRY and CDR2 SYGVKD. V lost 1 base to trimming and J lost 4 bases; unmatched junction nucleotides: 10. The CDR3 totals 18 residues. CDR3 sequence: CAISELGLAVPNSDTQYF. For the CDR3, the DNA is TGTGCCATCAGTGAGTTGGGACTAGCGGTCCCGAACTCAGATACGCAGTATTTT.

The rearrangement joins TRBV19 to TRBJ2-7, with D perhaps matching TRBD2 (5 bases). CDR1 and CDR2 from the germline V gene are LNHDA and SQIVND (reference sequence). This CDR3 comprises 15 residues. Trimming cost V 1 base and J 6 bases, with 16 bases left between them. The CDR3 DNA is TGTGCCAGTAGTATAGTAGGCTGGGGAGATGGCGAGCAGTACTTC. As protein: CASSIVGWGDGEQYF.

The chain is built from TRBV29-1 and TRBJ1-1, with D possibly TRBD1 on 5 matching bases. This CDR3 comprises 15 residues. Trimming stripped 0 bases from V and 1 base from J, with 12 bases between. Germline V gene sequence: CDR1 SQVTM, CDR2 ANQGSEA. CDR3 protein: CSVEDRAGPNTEAFF. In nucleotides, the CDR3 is TGCAGCGTTGAAGATCGGGCAGGGCCGAACACTGAAGCTTTCTTT.

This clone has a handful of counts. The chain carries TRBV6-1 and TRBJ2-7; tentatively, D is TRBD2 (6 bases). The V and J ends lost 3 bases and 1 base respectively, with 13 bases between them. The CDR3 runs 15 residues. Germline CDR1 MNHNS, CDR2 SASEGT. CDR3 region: CASSDIRGSSYEQYF. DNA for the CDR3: TGTGCCAGCAGTGATATCCGGGGGTCTTCCTACGAGCAGTACTTC.

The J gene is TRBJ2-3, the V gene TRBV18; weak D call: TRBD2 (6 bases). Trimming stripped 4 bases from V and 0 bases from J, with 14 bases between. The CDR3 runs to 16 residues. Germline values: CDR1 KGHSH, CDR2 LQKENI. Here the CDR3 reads CASSHPVEGSTDTQYF. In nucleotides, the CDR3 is TGTGCCAGCTCACATCCGGTGGAGGGGAGCACAGATACGCAGTATTTT.

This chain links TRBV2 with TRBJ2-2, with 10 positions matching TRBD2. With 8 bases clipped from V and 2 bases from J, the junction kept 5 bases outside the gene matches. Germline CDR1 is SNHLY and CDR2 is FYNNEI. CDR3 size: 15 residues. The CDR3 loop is CASGASGRNTGELFF. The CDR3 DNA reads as TGTGCCAGCGGGGCTAGCGGGAGAAACACCGGGGAGCTGTTTTTT.

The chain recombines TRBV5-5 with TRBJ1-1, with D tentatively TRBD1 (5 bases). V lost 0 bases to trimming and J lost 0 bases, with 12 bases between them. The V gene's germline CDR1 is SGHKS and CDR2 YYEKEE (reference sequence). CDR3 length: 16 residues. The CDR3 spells CASSLVSGSLNTEAFF. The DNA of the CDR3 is TGTGCCAGCAGCTTGGTTTCAGGGTCGTTGAACACTGAAGCTTTCTTT.

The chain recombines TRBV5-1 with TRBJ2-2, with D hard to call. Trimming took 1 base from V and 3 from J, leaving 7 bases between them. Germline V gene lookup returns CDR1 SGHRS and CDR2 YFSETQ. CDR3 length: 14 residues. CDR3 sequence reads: CASSLTVDTGELFF. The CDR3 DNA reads TGCGCCAGCAGCTTGACAGTAGACACCGGGGAGCTGTTTTTT.

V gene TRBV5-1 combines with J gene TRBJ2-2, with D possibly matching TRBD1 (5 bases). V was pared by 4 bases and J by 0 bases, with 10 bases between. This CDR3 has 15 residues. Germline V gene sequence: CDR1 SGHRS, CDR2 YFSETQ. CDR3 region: CASSLTESNTGELFF. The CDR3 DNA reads TGCGCCAGCAGCCTGACAGAATCGAACACCGGGGAGCTGTTTTTT.

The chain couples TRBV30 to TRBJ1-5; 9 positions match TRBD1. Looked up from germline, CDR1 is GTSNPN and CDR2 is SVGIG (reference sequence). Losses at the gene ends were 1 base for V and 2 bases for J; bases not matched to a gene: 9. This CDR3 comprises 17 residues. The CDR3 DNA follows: TGTGCCTGGAGTGGGACAGGGGTACCCCAAGGCAATCAGCCCCAGCATTTT. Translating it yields CAWSGTGVPQGNQPQHF.

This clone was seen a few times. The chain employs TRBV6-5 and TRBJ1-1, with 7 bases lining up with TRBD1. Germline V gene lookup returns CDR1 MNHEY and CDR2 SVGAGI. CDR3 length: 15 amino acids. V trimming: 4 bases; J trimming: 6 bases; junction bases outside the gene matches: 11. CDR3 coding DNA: TGTGCCAGCAGTTTCCGACAGGGACCAAGGGCTGAAGCTTTCTTT. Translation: CASSFRQGPRAEAFF.

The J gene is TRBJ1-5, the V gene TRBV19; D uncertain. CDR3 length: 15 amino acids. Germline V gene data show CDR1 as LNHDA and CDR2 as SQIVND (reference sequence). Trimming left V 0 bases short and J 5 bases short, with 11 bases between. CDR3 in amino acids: CASSIEERPDQPQHF. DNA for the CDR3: TGTGCCAGTAGTATAGAGGAGCGCCCCGATCAGCCCCAGCATTTT.

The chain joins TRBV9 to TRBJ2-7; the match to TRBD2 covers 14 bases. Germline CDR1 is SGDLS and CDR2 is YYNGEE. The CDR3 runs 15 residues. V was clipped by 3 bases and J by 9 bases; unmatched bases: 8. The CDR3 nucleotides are TGTGCCAGCAGCGCGGGGACTAGCGGGGGAGGGGGGCAGTACTTC. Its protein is CASSAGTSGGGGQYF. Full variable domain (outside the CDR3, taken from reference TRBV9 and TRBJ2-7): DSGVTQTPKHLITATGQRVTLRCSPRSGDLSVYWYQQSLDQGLQFLIQYYNGEERAKGNILERFSAQQFPDLHSELNLSSLELGDSALYFCASSAGTSGGGGQYFGPGTRLTVT.

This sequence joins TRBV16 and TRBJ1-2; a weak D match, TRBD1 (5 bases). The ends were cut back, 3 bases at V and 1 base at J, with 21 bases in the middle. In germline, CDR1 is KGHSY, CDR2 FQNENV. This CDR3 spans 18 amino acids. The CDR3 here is CASSQYRSVQTFNYGYTF. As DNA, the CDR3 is TGTGCCAGCAGCCAGTACAGGAGTGTACAGACTTTTAACTATGGCTACACCTTC.

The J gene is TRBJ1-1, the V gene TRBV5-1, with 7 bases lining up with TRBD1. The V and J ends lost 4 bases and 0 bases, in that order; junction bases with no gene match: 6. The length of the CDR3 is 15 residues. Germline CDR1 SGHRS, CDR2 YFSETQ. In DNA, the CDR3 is TGCGCCAGCAGCCCCCGGGGACAGCTGAACACTGAAGCTTTCTTT. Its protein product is CASSPRGQLNTEAFF.

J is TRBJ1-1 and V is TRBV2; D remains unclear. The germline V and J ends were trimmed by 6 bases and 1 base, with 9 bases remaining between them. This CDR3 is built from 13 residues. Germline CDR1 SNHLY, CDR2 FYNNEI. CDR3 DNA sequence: TGTGCCAGCAGGGCGAGCGGGAACACTGAAGCTTTCTTT. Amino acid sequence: CASRASGNTEAFF.

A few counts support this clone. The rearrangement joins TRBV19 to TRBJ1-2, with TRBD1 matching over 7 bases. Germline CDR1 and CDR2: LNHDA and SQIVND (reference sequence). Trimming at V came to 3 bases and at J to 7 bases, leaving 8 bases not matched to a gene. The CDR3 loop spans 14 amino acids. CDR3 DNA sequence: TGTGCCAGTAGTATCATGGAACAGGGGACTGGCTACACCTTC. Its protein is CASSIMEQGTGYTF. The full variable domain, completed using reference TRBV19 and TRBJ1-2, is DGGITQSPKYLFRKEGQNVTLSCEQNLNHDAMYWYRQDPGQGLRLIYYSQIVNDFQKGDIAEGYSVSREKKESFPLTVTSAQKNPTAFYLCASSIMEQGTGYTFGSGTRLTVV.